The 27 T cell receptor beta chains listed next were all sequenced from one sample in a study of T cell repertoires in cytomegalovirus infection. TCRdb re-derived calls from the reads in MiXCR, one entry per CDR3 protein. The data show approximately 990,000 distinct CDR3 sequences, less than 40% seen once. These receptors have no identified antigens. The specimen comprised cultured CD8+ T cells from PBMCs, sampled from culture after CMV antigen stimulation. The receptors stem from a human donor in good health (CMV status not recorded). Some clones in this sample may be carry-over from other donors' samples.

The chain employs TRBV25-1 and TRBJ2-2; D not resolved. The germline CDR1 and CDR2 sequences are MGHDK and SYGVNS. The CDR3 totals 11 residues. V shed 3 bases and J shed 6 bases, with 2 bases lying between them. The CDR3: CASSEAGELFF. The CDR3 bases are TGTGCCAGCAGTGAGGCCGGGGAGCTGTTTTTT.

This clonotype has a handful of counts. The chain uses TRBV6-2 or TRBV6-3 and TRBJ2-7; D unresolved. The length of the CDR3 is 17 residues. The V and J ends lost 4 bases and 0 bases respectively, with 19 bases between them. Looked up from germline, CDR1 is MNHEY and CDR2 is SVGEGT. The DNA for the CDR3 is TGTGCCAGCAGTTCCCTCCCCTGGGTTAGCAGCTCCTACGAGCAGTACGTC. Translated, it gives CASSSLPWVSSSYEQYV.

This clonotype was seen ten or more times. The genes are TRBV7-2 and TRBJ2-5, with D unresolved. There are 16 residues in the CDR3. In germline, CDR1 is SGHTA, CDR2 FQGNSA. The V end was cut by 8 bases, the J end by 2 bases, with 21 bases between. The CDR3 DNA reads TGTGCCAGCCGACTTGTACGGGCTTCCATACAAGAGACCCAGTACTTC. This codes for CASRLVRASIQETQYF. The whole variable domain, filled in from reference TRBV7-2 and TRBJ2-5, reads GAGVSQSPSNKVTEKGKDVELRCDPISGHTALYWYRQSLGQGLEFLIYFQGNSAPDKSGLPSDRFSAERTGGSVSTLTIQRTQQEDSAVYLCASRLVRASIQETQYFGPGTRLLVL.

This clonotype appeared a few times. This rearrangement joins TRBV7-2 to TRBJ2-7; TRBD2 aligns across 9 bases. There are 17 residues in the CDR3. Trimming at V came to 9 bases and at J to 2 bases, leaving 17 bases not matched to a gene. CDR1 SGHTA and CDR2 FQGNSA come from the germline V gene. CDR3 residues: CARPRGTSRSLAYEQYV. The CDR3 bases are TGTGCCAGGCCCCGTGGGACTAGCAGGAGCCTGGCCTACGAGCAGTACGTC.

This CDR3 is CASSPFPQGGATNEKLFF. CDR3 in DNA: TGTGCCAGCTCACCTTTCCCCCAGGGAGGGGCCACTAATGAAAAACTGTTTTTT. The chain carries TRBV18 and TRBJ1-4; TRBD1 might be the D (5 bases). Trimming stripped 3 bases from V and 2 bases from J, with 19 bases between. Germline V lookup: CDR1 KGHSH, CDR2 LQKENI. CDR3 length: 18 residues.

This clonotype was observed a handful of times. For the CDR3, the DNA is TGTGCCAGCCAGGGGGGTCGGGCTCAGCCCCAGCATTTT. The encoded protein is CASQGGRAQPQHF. The chain combines TRBV12-3 or TRBV12-4 with TRBJ1-5, with 7 bases aligning to TRBD1. V shed 8 bases, J shed 6 bases, and the junction held 7 bases outside the gene matches. The length of the CDR3 is 13 residues.

This clonotype has a count of ten or more. This rearrangement joins TRBV7-2 to TRBJ2-1; D possibly corresponds to TRBD1 (6 bases). The V end was cut by 1 base, the J end by 3 bases, with 19 bases between. Looked up from germline, CDR1 is SGHTA and CDR2 is FQGNSA. The CDR3 contains 18 residues. The CDR3 protein is CASSLEAYRDEYYNEQFF. In DNA, the CDR3 is TGTGCCAGCAGCTTAGAGGCTTACAGGGATGAGTACTACAATGAGCAGTTCTTC.

The chain combines TRBV18 with TRBJ2-1, with 9 bases identical to TRBD2. Germline V lookup: CDR1 KGHSH, CDR2 LQKENI. The V and J ends lost 2 bases and 6 bases, in that order; junction bases with no gene match: 5. The CDR3 runs 15 residues. The DNA of the CDR3 is TGTGCCAGCTCACCAGCGGGGGGGCCGAGCAATGAGCAGTTCTTC. This encodes CASSPAGGPSNEQFF.

Here the CDR3 reads CASSMDRILWEETQYF. DNA for the CDR3: TGTGCCAGCAGCATGGACAGGATACTTTGGGAAGAGACCCAGTACTTC. The V and J genes are TRBV7-6 and TRBJ2-5; TRBD1 matches 7 bases. The V and J ends lost 5 bases and 3 bases, in that order; junction bases with no gene match: 12. The length of the CDR3 is 16 residues. Germline V CDR1 and CDR2: SGHVS, FNYEAQ.

This clonotype turned up a few times. The chain combines TRBV12-3 or TRBV12-4 with TRBJ2-7; the D gene is possibly TRBD1 (6 bases). Trimming cost V 8 bases and J 0 bases, with 11 bases left between them. This CDR3 is 13 amino acids long. The CDR3: CASGNRASYEQYF. The CDR3 region has the DNA TGTGCCAGCGGGAACAGGGCCTCCTACGAGCAGTACTTC.

This clonotype was detected ten times or more. The chain carries TRBV29-1 and TRBJ1-5; TRBD1 might be the D (6 bases). Trimming took off 6 bases at V and 0 bases at J, with 15 bases between the two ends. Germline V lookup: CDR1 SQVTM, CDR2 ANQGSEA. The CDR3 has 15 amino acids. The CDR3 nucleotides read TGCAGCGTACAAACAGGGAGTTATAGCAATCAGCCCCAGCATTTT. Translation gives CSVQTGSYSNQPQHF.

The V and J genes are TRBV12-3 or TRBV12-4 and TRBJ1-2, with D unclear. The CDR3 loop spans 13 amino acids. Trimming took off 5 bases at V and 6 bases at J, with 13 bases between the two ends. The CDR3 loop reads CASSPAPLNGYTF. The CDR3 nucleotides are TGTGCCAGCAGTCCGGCCCCGCTGAATGGCTACACCTTC.

The chain combines TRBV29-1 with TRBJ1-2; D not resolved. Per germline, CDR1 SQVTM and CDR2 ANQGSEA. This CDR3 is built from 11 residues. V was cut by 0 bases and J by 6 bases, with 5 bases left in between. CDR3 sequence (DNA): TGCAGCGTTGAAGAAAGGCATGGCTACACCTTC. It translates to CSVEERHGYTF.

V usage is TRBV6-2 or TRBV6-3 and J usage is TRBJ1-3; no reliable D call. The CDR3 loop spans 16 amino acids. Germline values: CDR1 MNHEY, CDR2 SVGEGT. Trimming removed 5 bases at V and 0 bases at J, with 14 bases between. CDR3 bases: TGTGCCAGCAGTAATGGACGCGCAAGCTCTGGAAACACCATATATTTT. Protein: CASSNGRASSGNTIYF.

The V gene is TRBV4-1, the J gene TRBJ2-1; 7 nucleotides agree with TRBD1. After removal of 1 base from V and 6 bases from J, the junction contained 9 bases not matched to a gene. Germline V CDR1 and CDR2: MGHRA, YSYEKL. There are 16 residues in the CDR3. In nucleotides, the CDR3 is TGCGCCAGCAGCCAAGGCACAGGGGCGAGCTTCAATGAGCAGTTCTTC. Translation gives CASSQGTGASFNEQFF.

The chain joins TRBV7-6 to TRBJ1-2; possible D gene TRBD1, 5 bases. Germline CDR1 reads SGHVS; CDR2 reads FNYEAQ. V dropped 5 bases and J dropped 8 bases, with 18 bases sitting between them. The CDR3 sequence is 14 residues long. CDR3 sequence: CASSLRGAADGYTF. DNA for the CDR3: TGTGCCAGCAGCCTACGAGGGGCAGCAGACGGCTACACCTTC.

The chain recombines TRBV19 with TRBJ1-1; D perhaps matches TRBD1 (6 bases). The CDR3 contains 15 residues. The germline CDR1 and CDR2 sequences are LNHDA and SQIVND (reference sequence). V lost 5 bases, J lost 6 bases, and 19 bases lay in between. The CDR3 region has the DNA TGTGCCAGTAGTCCCAGGGGCGCCGAGGTATCTGAAGCTTTCTTT. Translating it yields CASSPRGAEVSEAFF.

This clonotype was counted between two and nine times. The chain employs TRBV7-6 and TRBJ2-1; D unresolved. Germline V lookup: CDR1 SGHVS, CDR2 FNYEAQ. This CDR3 has 14 amino acids. V was shortened by 2 bases and J by 5 bases, with 10 bases between the two germline ends. The CDR3 here is CASSLSTPDNEQFF. The CDR3 DNA reads TGTGCCAGCAGCTTAAGTACGCCAGACAATGAGCAGTTCTTC. Based on the CDR3 plus reference TRBV7-6 and TRBJ2-1, the full variable domain is GAGVSQSPRYKVTKRGQDVALRCDPISGHVSLYWYRQALGQGPEFLTYFNYEAQQDKSGLPNDRFSAERPEGSISTLTIQRTEQRDSAMYRCASSLSTPDNEQFFGPGTRLTVL.

This sequence joins TRBV19 and TRBJ2-1; 15 bases are a match to TRBD2. From germline, CDR1 is LNHDA and CDR2 SQIVND (reference sequence). V shed 10 bases, J shed 9 bases, and the junction held 19 bases outside the gene matches. The CDR3 runs to 18 residues. The CDR3 DNA is TGTGCCACCTGCCCCGGGACTAGCGGGGGGCAGGATATCTGTGAGCAGTTCTTC. Its translation is CATCPGTSGGQDICEQFF. The full variable domain, rest sourced from reference TRBV19 and TRBJ2-1, is DGGITQSPKYLFRKEGQNVTLSCEQNLNHDAMYWYRQDPGQGLRLIYYSQIVNDFQKGDIAEGYSVSREKKESFPLTVTSAQKNPTAFYLCATCPGTSGGQDICEQFFGPGTRLTVL.

V usage is TRBV15 and J usage is TRBJ2-2; D tentatively fits TRBD1 or TRBD2 (5 bases each). CDR1 and CDR2 from the germline V gene are LNHNV and YYDKDF (reference sequence). The CDR3 contains 15 residues. Trimming stripped 5 bases from V and 4 bases from J, with 14 bases between. CDR3 DNA: TGTGCCACCAGCCTTCGGGACCGAATCACCGGGGAGCTGTTTTTT. Protein sequence: CATSLRDRITGELFF.

The table lists this clonotype with a few counts. V and J are TRBV27 and TRBJ2-1; D may match TRBD1 or TRBD2 (7 bases each). V was cut by 3 bases and J by 4 bases, with 13 bases left in between. Per the germline V gene, CDR1 is MNHEY and CDR2 is SMNVEV (reference sequence). The CDR3 is 15 residues long. CDR3 nucleotides: TGTGCCAGCAGTTTCCAGGGGGGAGGGTACAATGAGCAGTTCTTC. Protein sequence: CASSFQGGGYNEQFF.

This clonotype has a count of ten or more. As DNA, the CDR3 is TGTGCCAGCATCCAACCCGCGGGGGGTCTCACCGGGGAGCTGTTTTTT. The encoded protein is CASIQPAGGLTGELFF. The chain carries TRBV7-8 and TRBJ2-2, with 8 bases identical to TRBD2. This CDR3 has 16 residues. The germline CDR1 and CDR2 sequences are SGHVS and FQNEAQ. Trimming removed 7 bases from V and 4 bases from J; junction bases left unmatched: 11.

This clonotype came up many times. The rearrangement joins TRBV7-8 to TRBJ1-5; D might be TRBD1 (5 bases). With 5 bases removed from V and 6 bases from J, the gap between germline ends came to 17 bases. Germline assignment: CDR1 SGHVS and CDR2 FQNEAQ. This CDR3 contains 15 residues. The CDR3 DNA reads as TGTGCCAGCAGCCCTAAGGGGTCGGGGTTTCAGCCCCAGCATTTT. Amino acids: CASSPKGSGFQPQHF.

As for this clonotype: It may be a read error: a sequence one base away is much more abundant. The chain links TRBV7-6 to TRBJ2-5, with D unresolved. Germline loops: CDR1 SGHVS, CDR2 FNYEAQ. CDR3 size: 12 residues. This CDR3 reads CVSSSKTETQYF. The CDR3 nucleotides are TGTGTCAGCAGCTCCAAAACCGAGACCCAGTACTTC.

This clonotype was seen a few times. The rearrangement uses TRBV5-1 and TRBJ1-5; D call uncertain. This CDR3 spans 13 amino acids. CDR1 and CDR2 from the germline V gene are SGHRS and YFSETQ. V was shortened by 1 base and J by 5 bases, with 7 bases between the two germline ends. The CDR3 DNA sequence: TGCGCCAGCAGCTTGAATGTGGATCAGCCCCAGCATTTT. Protein: CASSLNVDQPQHF.

This clonotype was observed a few times. The chain recombines TRBV5-1 with TRBJ2-3; D not resolved. The CDR3 has 13 residues. Germline assignment: CDR1 SGHRS and CDR2 YFSETQ. V gave up 2 bases and J gave up 2 bases, with 6 bases separating them. The CDR3 spells CASSLWLTDTQYF. CDR3 DNA: TGCGCCAGCAGCTTATGGCTCACAGATACGCAGTATTTT. Drawing the rest from reference TRBV5-1 and TRBJ2-3, the complete variable domain is KAGVTQTPRYLIKTRGQQVTLSCSPISGHRSVSWYQQTPGQGLQFLFEYFSETQRNKGNFPGRFSGRQFSNSRSEMNVSTLELGDSALYLCASSLWLTDTQYFGPGTRLTVL.

This clonotype was found a few times. The chain combines TRBV7-6 with TRBJ2-1; 8 positions agree with TRBD2. V shed 2 bases, J shed 3 bases, and the junction held 6 bases outside the gene matches. CDR3 size: 16 residues. Germline CDR1 SGHVS, CDR2 FNYEAQ. In DNA form, the CDR3 reads TGTGCCAGCAGCTTAATTTTTAGCGGGGTCTACAATGAGCAGTTCTTC. This codes for CASSLIFSGVYNEQFF.